This T cell receptor (beta chain) was identified in a study of T cells in Graves' hyperthyroidism and ophthalmopathy. Findings and limits, study-wide: Blood also carried most thyroid clonotypes expanded above 0.001.

From RNA transcripts, TCR beta CDR3 regions were amplified. The HTBI primer set was used in a first-round RT-PCR of the TCR CDR3. TCRdb used MiXCR to reprocess the multiplex PCR reads, holding one entry per CDR3 protein. This table has hundreds of thousands of distinct CDR3 sequences, 15% to 20% appearing once. V shed 7 bases and J shed 1 base, with 10 bases lying between them. The CDR3 contains 12 residues. Germline V CDR1 and CDR2: DFQATT, SNEGSKA (reference sequence). This clonotype occurred many times. Its antigen is undetermined. The sequenced sample consisted of blood. The chain is built from TRBV20-1 and TRBJ2-5; D unclear. The clonotype originates from an older woman with Graves' ophthalmopathy. The CDR3 is CSGAPGQETQYF. In DNA form, the CDR3 reads TGCAGTGGGGCGCCAGGCCAAGAGACCCAGTACTTC.